Included here is one T cell receptor (beta chain) sequence, with context. This specimen comes from a study of control samples from healthy donors and cancer patients. This CDR3 is built from 14 residues. CDR1 is KGHSH, CDR2 LQKENI, per germline. V lost 2 bases to trimming and J lost 2 bases, with 8 bases between them. Method: immunoSEQ multiplex PCR; TCRdb's copy keeps in-frame clones and lacks some. There are 40,000 to 65,000 clones in the sample; about nine tenths occur only once, and 11% to 15% lies in the top ten. This TCR derives from a man in his sixties with head and neck cancer. The chain employs TRBV18 and TRBJ2-3; D tentatively fits TRBD1 or TRBD2 (5 bases each). Sequencing used PBMCs. The CDR3 loop is CASSPWGFTDTQYF. The CDR3 region has the DNA TGTGCCAGCTCACCATGGGGGTTCACAGATACGCAGTATTTT.